Ten or more counts support the clone carrying this T cell receptor beta chain. These data originate in a study of T-cell reconstitution after alpha-beta-depleted transplantation in children. Using unique molecular identifiers, the investigators prepared the TCRbeta library. TCRdb reanalysed the PCR reads using MiXCR and keeps one entry per CDR3 protein. The sample carries about 270,000 distinct CDR3 sequences, 9.9% recorded once. Germline lookup yields CDR1 SQVTM and CDR2 ANQGSEA. CDR3 size: 16 residues. V lost 0 bases and J lost 4; bases outside the gene matches: 5. This sequence originates from a human donor who donated a stem cell graft to a child with SCID. This chain joins TRBV29-1 and TRBJ2-1, with TRBD1 matching 11 bases. This material consisted of PBMCs from the stem cell graft donor, taken from the stem cell graft. The CDR3 sequence: CSVEDSGTGGYNEQFF. CDR3 nucleotide sequence: TGCAGCGTTGAAGACTCAGGGACAGGGGGATACAATGAGCAGTTCTTC.